This is a list of T cell receptor beta chains from one sample in a study of T cell responses to AZD1222 COVID-19 vaccine. The assay was immunoSEQ multiplex PCR, and TCRdb's table has in-frame clones only and misses some. The sample lists roughly 83,000 clones, 86% occurring once. The sequences come from peripheral blood, collected on day 0 of AZD1222 vaccination. These receptors were obtained from an adult in good health. CDR3s include the opening cysteine and the closing phenylalanine or tryptophan. A D gene is named only where the DNA matches it firmly. Only some rows state a clone size, as once, few, many or a class for expanded clones.

TRBV27	TRBJ1-5	-	-	TGTGCCAGCAGTTTTCTGACGGCGGACAGAAATCAGCCCCAGCATTTT	CASSFLTADRNQPQHF
TRBV4-1	TRBJ2-1	-	-	TGCGCCAGCAGCCAAGAAAGTTACAATGAGCAGTTCTTC	CASSQESYNEQFF
TRBV29-1	TRBJ1-6	-	TRBD1	TGCAGCGTTCGGACAGGGTGGGATTCACCCCTCCACTTT	CSVRTGWDSPLHF
TRBV10-3	TRBJ1-2	-	TRBD1	TGTGCCATTAGAGGAGACAGGGCGATATATGGCTACACCTTC	CAIRGDRAIYGYTF
TRBV7-2	TRBJ1-3	once	-	TGTGCCAGCAGCTTTCCGACAGGCTTTGCTGGGGACACCATATATTTT	CASSFPTGFAGDTIYF
TRBV18	TRBJ2-1	-	TRBD2	TGTGCCAGCTCACCCTCTAGCGGGAGGCACAATGAGCAGTTCTTC	CASSPSSGRHNEQFF
TRBV18	TRBJ2-2	-	TRBD1	TGTGCCAGCTCACCGACAGGGAGTGACGGCGGGGAGCTGTTTTTT	CASSPTGSDGGELFF
TRBV7-3	TRBJ1-2	many	-	TGTGCCAGCAGCTTAGGGGGCCCATTGGCGGACTATGGCTACACCTTC	CASSLGGPLADYGYTF
TRBV19	TRBJ2-1	-	TRBD2	TGTGCCAGTACGATAATGGGCGGGGGGCCCTACAATGAGCAGTTCTTC	CASTIMGGGPYNEQFF
TRBV6-5	TRBJ2-7	few	-	TGTGCCAGCAGTTACTCGGTTTCAGGCTCCTACGAGCAGTACTTC	CASSYSVSGSYEQYF
TRBV19	TRBJ1-2	few	TRBD1	TGTGCCAGTAGTATATCAGGGGGCTATGGCTACACCTTC	CASSISGGYGYTF
TRBV5-1	TRBJ1-3	-	-	TGCGCCAGCAGCTTGATCCCCGGTGGAAACACCATATATTTT	CASSLIPGGNTIYF
TRBV3-1/TRBV3-2	TRBJ2-1	-	-	TGTGCCAGCAGCCACTCGACCACCGGCTACAATGAGCAGTTCTTC	CASSHSTTGYNEQFF
TRBV28	TRBJ2-7	-	-	TGTGCCAGCAGTTTGGGATTTTCGCGCGACGAGCAGTACTTC	CASSLGFSRDEQYF
TRBV9	TRBJ1-6	-	-	TGTGCCAGCAGCGTAGACAGCTGGGGAGATAATTCACCCCTCCACTTT	CASSVDSWGDNSPLHF
TRBV5-5	TRBJ1-1	-	-	TGTGCCAGCAGCTTGGAGGGGCGGACTGAAGCTTTCTTT	CASSLEGRTEAFF
TRBV18	TRBJ2-1	-	-	TGTGCCAGCCTCCCGGGCGATAGCTCCTACAATGAGCAGTTCTTC	CASLPGDSSYNEQFF
TRBV18	TRBJ2-7	-	-	TGTGCCAGCTCACCACGGGACGGGGGCTACGAGCAGTACTTC	CASSPRDGGYEQYF
TRBV30	TRBJ1-5	-	-	TGTGCCTGGAGGGCCTCACAGACGCAGCCCCAGCATTTT	CAWRASQTQPQHF
TRBV6-1	TRBJ1-6	-	-	TGTGCCAGCAGTGAAGCGGGGGGGGGTCAGCCCCTCCACTTT	CASSEAGGGQPLHF
TRBV5-6	TRBJ2-7	-	-	TGTGCCAGCAGCCGTGGGGACCTGAGCTCCTACGAGCAGTACTTC	CASSRGDLSSYEQYF
TRBV4-2	TRBJ2-2	-	TRBD2	TGTGCCAGCAGCCCCGGGGGGAGTTTCGGGGAGCTGTTTTTT	CASSPGGSFGELFF
TRBV27	TRBJ2-7	-	-	TGTGCCAGCAGTTTAGAGCCCGGAGCTACTGAGCAGTACTTC	CASSLEPGATEQYF
TRBV9	TRBJ2-2	-	TRBD1	TGTGCCAGCAGCGTAGGGGGGACAGGGATCTCCAGGGAGCTGTTTTTT	CASSVGGTGISRELFF
TRBV3-1/TRBV3-2	TRBJ2-7	-	-	TGTGCCAGCAGCCAAGGAGCCGACGCGGGCAACTACGAGCAGTACTTC	CASSQGADAGNYEQYF
TRBV19	TRBJ1-1	-	-	TGTGCCACAAGACGGGGGGCGGTCACTGAAGCTTTCTTT	CATRRGAVTEAFF
TRBV29-1	TRBJ1-1	-	-	TGCAGCGTTGATTCCGGGGGAGGCACTGAAGCTTTCTTT	CSVDSGGGTEAFF
TRBV4-1	TRBJ2-3	-	-	TGCGCCAGCAGCACACGGACTACCACAGATACGCAGTATTTT	CASSTRTTTDTQYF
TRBV19	TRBJ1-2	-	-	TGTGCCAGTAGTATACCGGGGGGCGGTGGCTACACCTTC	CASSIPGGGGYTF
TRBV7-9	TRBJ2-7	-	TRBD1	TGTGCCAGCACCTTCCGGGACAGGGCCTACGAGCAGTACTTC	CASTFRDRAYEQYF
TRBV30	TRBJ2-6	-	-	TGTGCCTGGACCACCAGGGGTCACTCTGGGGCCAACGTCCTGACTTTC	CAWTTRGHSGANVLTF
TRBV6-2/TRBV6-3	TRBJ2-7	-	-	TGTGCCAGCAGTTCCGCCTACGAGCAGTACTTC	CASSSAYEQYF
TRBV7-2	TRBJ2-3	few	-	TGTGCCAGCAGCTTAGGGTTAGCGCCAGATACGCAGTATTTT	CASSLGLAPDTQYF
TRBV6-1	TRBJ1-3	-	-	TGTGCCAGCAGTGGGGATACCAACTCTGGAAACACCATATATTTT	CASSGDTNSGNTIYF
TRBV4-3	TRBJ2-3	-	TRBD2	TGCGCCAGCAGCCAAGATTCCCAGGCGGGAGGGTCCCCAGATACGCAGTATTTT	CASSQDSQAGGSPDTQYF
TRBV7-2	TRBJ2-7	-	TRBD2	TGTGCCACCTTACGACTAGCGGGTTCCTACGAGCAGTACTTC	CATLRLAGSYEQYF
TRBV19	TRBJ2-1	-	TRBD2	TGTGCCTGTAAGGATTGGAATAGCGGGAGCGCTGAGCAGTTCTTC	CACKDWNSGSAEQFF
TRBV27	TRBJ1-5	few	-	TGTGCCAGCAGGTTTAGTAGCAATCAGCCCCAGCATTTT	CASRFSSNQPQHF
TRBV28	TRBJ1-1	-	TRBD1	TGTGCCAGCAGTATTCAGGGGGCAGTGGACACTGAAGCTTTCTTT	CASSIQGAVDTEAFF
TRBV3-1/TRBV3-2	TRBJ1-5	-	-	TGTGCCAGCAGCCGCGGAGTAGGCAATCAGCCCCAGCATTTT	CASSRGVGNQPQHF
TRBV6-2/TRBV6-3	TRBJ1-6	few	-	TGTGCCAGCAGCCAGGGATCAGGAAATTCACCCCTCCACTTT	CASSQGSGNSPLHF
TRBV9	TRBJ2-2	once	-	TGTGCCAGCAGCCCTGGGACGGCCGGGGAGCTGTTTTTT	CASSPGTAGELFF
TRBV30	TRBJ1-2	-	-	TGTGCCTGGAACCCTGGACTTGTGGGGGCCAGCAACTATGGCTACACCTTC	CAWNPGLVGASNYGYTF
TRBV12-3/TRBV12-4	TRBJ1-1	once	-	TGTGCCAGCAGGGAGAACACTGAAGCTTTCTTT	CASRENTEAFF
TRBV4-3	TRBJ2-1	-	-	TGCGCCAGCAGCCAAGATAATTGGGACATTGACTACAATGAGCAGTTCTTC	CASSQDNWDIDYNEQFF
TRBV30	TRBJ1-1	-	-	TGTGCCGGGGTTGCAGGGAACACTGAAGCTTTCTTT	CAGVAGNTEAFF
TRBV29-1	TRBJ1-1	-	-	TGCAGCGTTCCTGACACTGAAGCTTTCTTT	CSVPDTEAFF
TRBV6-2/TRBV6-3	TRBJ2-3	-	-	TGTGCCAGCAGTTTATGGGACCCAGAATCCCACCCGCAGTATTTT	CASSLWDPESHPQYF
TRBV10-3	TRBJ1-5	-	-	TGTGCCATCAGTGAGTTATCAAATCAGCCCCAGCATTTT	CAISELSNQPQHF
TRBV28	TRBJ1-2	-	-	TGTGCCAGCAGTACGGAAGCAGGGGACGGGGGTGGCTACACCTTC	CASSTEAGDGGGYTF
TRBV28	TRBJ2-7	-	TRBD1	TGTGCCAGCAGTTTGGACAGGGGGGACGAGCAGTACTTC	CASSLDRGDEQYF
TRBV7-2	TRBJ1-2	-	-	TGTGCCAGCAGCTCCTGGGGCGGAGCGTCCTATGGCTACACCTTC	CASSSWGGASYGYTF
TRBV14	TRBJ2-5	-	-	TGTGCCAGCAGCCAAGTAGGCAGCCAAGAGACCCAGTACTTC	CASSQVGSQETQYF
TRBV6-5	TRBJ1-4	-	-	TGTGCCAGCAGTTTCTCGGACAGCCGGGGGGAAAAACTGTTTTTT	CASSFSDSRGEKLFF
TRBV7-9	TRBJ1-2	once	-	TGTGCCAGCAGCCCCGGGACGGGCCACTATGGCTACACCTTC	CASSPGTGHYGYTF
TRBV30	TRBJ2-1	-	-	TGTGCCTGGTATCGGGGGCCCAATGAGCAGTTCTTC	CAWYRGPNEQFF
TRBV28	TRBJ1-5	-	-	TGTGCCAGCATGCAAGCCGGGGCTAGCAATCAGCCCCAGCATTTT	CASMQAGASNQPQHF